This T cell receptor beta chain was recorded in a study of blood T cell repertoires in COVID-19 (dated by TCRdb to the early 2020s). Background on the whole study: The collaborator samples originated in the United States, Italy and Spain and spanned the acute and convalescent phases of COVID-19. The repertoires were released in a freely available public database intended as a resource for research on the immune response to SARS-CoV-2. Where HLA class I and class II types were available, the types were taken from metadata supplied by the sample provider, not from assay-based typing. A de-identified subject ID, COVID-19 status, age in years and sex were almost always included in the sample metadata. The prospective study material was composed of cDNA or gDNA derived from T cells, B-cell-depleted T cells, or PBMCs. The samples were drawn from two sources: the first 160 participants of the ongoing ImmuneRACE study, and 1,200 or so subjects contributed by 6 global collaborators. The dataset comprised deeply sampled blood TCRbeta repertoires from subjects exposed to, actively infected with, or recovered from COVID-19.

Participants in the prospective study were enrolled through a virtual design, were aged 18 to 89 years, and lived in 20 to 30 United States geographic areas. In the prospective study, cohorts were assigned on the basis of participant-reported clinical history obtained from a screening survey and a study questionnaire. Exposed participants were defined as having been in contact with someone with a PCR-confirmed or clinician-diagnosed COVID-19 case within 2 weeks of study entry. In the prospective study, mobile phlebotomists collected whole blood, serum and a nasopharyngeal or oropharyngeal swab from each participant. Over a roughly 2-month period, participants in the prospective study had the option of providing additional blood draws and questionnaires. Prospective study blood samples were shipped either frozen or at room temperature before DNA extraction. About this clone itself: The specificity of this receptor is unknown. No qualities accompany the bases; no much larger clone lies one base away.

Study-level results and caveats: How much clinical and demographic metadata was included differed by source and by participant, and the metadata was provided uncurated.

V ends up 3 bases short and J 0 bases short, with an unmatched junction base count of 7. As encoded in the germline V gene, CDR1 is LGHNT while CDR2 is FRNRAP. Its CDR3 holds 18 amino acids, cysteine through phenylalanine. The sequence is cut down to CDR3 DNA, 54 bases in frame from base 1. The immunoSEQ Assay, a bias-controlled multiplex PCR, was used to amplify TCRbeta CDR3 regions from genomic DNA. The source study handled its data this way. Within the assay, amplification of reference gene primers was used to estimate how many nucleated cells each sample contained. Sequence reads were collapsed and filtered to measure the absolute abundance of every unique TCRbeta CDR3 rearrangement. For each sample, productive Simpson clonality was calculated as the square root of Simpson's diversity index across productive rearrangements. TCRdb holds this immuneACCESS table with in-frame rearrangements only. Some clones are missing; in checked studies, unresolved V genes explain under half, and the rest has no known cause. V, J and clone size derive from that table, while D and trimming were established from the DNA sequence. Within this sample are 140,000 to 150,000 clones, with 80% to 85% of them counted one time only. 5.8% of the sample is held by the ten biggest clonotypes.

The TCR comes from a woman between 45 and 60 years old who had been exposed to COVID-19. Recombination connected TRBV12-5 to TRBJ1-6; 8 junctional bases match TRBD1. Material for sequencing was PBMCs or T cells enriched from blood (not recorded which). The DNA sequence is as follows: TGTGCTAGTGGTTTTTCCCCCGGGACAGGCTCCTATAATTCACCCCTCCACTTT. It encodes CASGFSPGTGSYNSPLHF.